The T cell receptor (beta chain) under discussion was sequenced for a study of vaccination and CD4 T cells after COVID-19. Study-level information: Convalescent patients gave post-COVID blood a median about 95 days post-diagnosis, range 35 to 161. Study-level points and caveats: Spike mono-reactivity applied to 304 of 307 vaccine-specific clones detected in convalescent patients.

Germline CDR1 reads SGHVS; CDR2 reads FNYEAQ. The V end was cut by 5 bases, the J end by 1 base, with 17 bases between. This CDR3 contains 16 residues. The treatment here: approximately nine-day PBMC culture with coronavirus spike peptide pools or control peptides (ViraFEST assay). These CD4+ T cells came from 10-day cultures by negative selection. Concerning this clonotype: Its antigen is not known.

Cultured CD4+ T cell DNA was sequenced using the Oncomine TCR Beta short-read assay. Genomic DNA was extracted from cultured CD4+ T cells. From the PCR reads, TCRdb called clonotypes with MiXCR, one entry per CDR3 protein. The sample yields tens of thousands of distinct CDR3 sequences, less than 80% seen once. The TCR originated in a human donor who had recovered from COVID-19. The chain employs TRBV7-6 and TRBJ2-5, with D maybe TRBD1 (6 bases). Sequenced material: CD4+ T cells from blood, cultured in vitro. CDR3 region: CASSRNRDGPQETQYF. In DNA form, the CDR3 reads TGTGCCAGCAGCCGTAACAGGGACGGTCCCCAAGAGACCCAGTACTTC.